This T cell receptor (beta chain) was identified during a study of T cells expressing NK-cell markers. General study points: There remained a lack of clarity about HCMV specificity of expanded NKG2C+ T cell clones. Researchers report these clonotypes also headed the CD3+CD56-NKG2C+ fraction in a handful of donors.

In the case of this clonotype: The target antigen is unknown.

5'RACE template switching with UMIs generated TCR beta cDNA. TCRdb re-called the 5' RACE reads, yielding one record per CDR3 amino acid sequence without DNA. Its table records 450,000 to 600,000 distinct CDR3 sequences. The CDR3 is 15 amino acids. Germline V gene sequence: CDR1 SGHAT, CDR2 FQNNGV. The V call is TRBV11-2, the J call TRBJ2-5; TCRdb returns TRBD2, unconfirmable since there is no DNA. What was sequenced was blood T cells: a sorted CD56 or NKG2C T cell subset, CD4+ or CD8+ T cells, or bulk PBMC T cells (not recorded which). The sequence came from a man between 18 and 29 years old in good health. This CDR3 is CASSPPGTAWETQYF. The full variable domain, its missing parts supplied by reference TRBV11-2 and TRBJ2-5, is EAGVAQSPRYKIIEKRQSVAFWCNPISGHATLYWYQQILGQGPKLLIQFQNNGVVDDSQLPKDRFSAERLKGVDSTLKIQPAKLEDSAVYLCASSPPGTAWETQYFGPGTRLLVL.